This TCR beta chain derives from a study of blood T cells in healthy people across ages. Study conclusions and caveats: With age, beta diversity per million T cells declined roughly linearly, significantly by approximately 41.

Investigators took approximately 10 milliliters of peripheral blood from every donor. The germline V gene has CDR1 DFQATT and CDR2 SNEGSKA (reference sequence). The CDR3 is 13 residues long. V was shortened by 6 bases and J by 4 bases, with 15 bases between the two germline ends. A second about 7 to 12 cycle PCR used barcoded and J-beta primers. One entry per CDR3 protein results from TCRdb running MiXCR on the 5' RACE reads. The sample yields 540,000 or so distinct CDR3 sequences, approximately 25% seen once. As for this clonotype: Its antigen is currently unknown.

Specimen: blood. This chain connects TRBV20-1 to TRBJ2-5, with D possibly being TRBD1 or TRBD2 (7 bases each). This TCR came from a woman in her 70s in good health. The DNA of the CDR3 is TGCAGTGCAAACTCCAGGGGGGGAGAGACCCAGTACTTC. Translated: CSANSRGGETQYF.